The 22 T cell receptor beta chains below were found in one sample sequenced in a study of blood T cell repertoires in COVID-19. Profiling relied on immunoSEQ multiplex PCR, and the TCRdb table lists in-frame clones only, not all of them. The sample includes hundreds of thousands of clones, about 86% of them seen just once. Sequencing used peripheral blood. The receptors come from a woman aged 70-85 years with COVID-19, enrolled during active disease.

The rearrangement uses TRBV10-3 and TRBJ2-7; 7 bases agree with TRBD1. Trimming removed 2 bases from V and 0 bases from J; junction bases left unmatched: 7. The CDR3 is made up of 16 amino acids. Germline V gene lookup returns CDR1 ENHRY and CDR2 SYGVKD. CDR3 DNA: TGTGCCATCAGTGAGGGTGGAAGGGGGCCCTCCTACGAGCAGTACTTC. Translating it yields CAISEGGRGPSYEQYF.

The J gene is TRBJ1-1, the V gene TRBV19, with D maybe TRBD1 (6 bases). Germline lookup yields CDR1 LNHDA and CDR2 SQIVND (reference sequence). V was shortened by 4 bases and J by 1 base, with 13 bases between the two germline ends. The CDR3 runs 15 residues. CDR3 loop: CASSTAGTQNTEAFF. The CDR3 DNA reads as TGTGCCAGTAGTACGGCCGGGACACAGAACACTGAAGCTTTCTTT.

The chain is built from TRBV9 and TRBJ2-1, with TRBD2 matching over 7 bases. Trimming at V came to 2 bases and at J to 9 bases, leaving 8 bases not matched to a gene. Looked up from germline, CDR1 is SGDLS and CDR2 is YYNGEE. This CDR3 has 14 residues. CDR3: CASSVGTMMSEQFF. CDR3 DNA sequence: TGTGCCAGCAGCGTCGGGACTATGATGAGTGAGCAGTTCTTC. Full variable domain (missing parts from reference TRBV9 and TRBJ2-1): DSGVTQTPKHLITATGQRVTLRCSPRSGDLSVYWYQQSLDQGLQFLIQYYNGEERAKGNILERFSAQQFPDLHSELNLSSLELGDSALYFCASSVGTMMSEQFFGPGTRLTVL.

The chain links TRBV18 to TRBJ2-1, with D uncertain. V was pared by 0 bases and J by 4 bases, with 4 bases between. The germline V gene encodes CDR1 KGHSH and CDR2 LQKENI. This CDR3 is built from 13 residues. CDR3 in amino acids: CASSPPQYNEQFF. The CDR3 coding sequence is TGTGCCAGCTCACCACCACAATACAATGAGCAGTTCTTC. Combining the CDR3 with reference TRBV18 and TRBJ2-1 gives the whole variable domain NAGVMQNPRHLVRRRGQEARLRCSPMKGHSHVYWYRQLPEEGLKFMVYLQKENIIDESGMPKERFSAEFPKEGPSILRIQQVVRGDSAAYFCASSPPQYNEQFFGPGTRLTVL.

This rearrangement joins TRBV5-1 to TRBJ2-1; tentatively, D is TRBD2 (6 bases). CDR1 and CDR2 from the germline V gene are SGHRS and YFSETQ. The length of the CDR3 is 14 residues. V was pared by 3 bases and J by 0 bases, with 7 bases between. The CDR3 region is CASSWGVSYNEQFF. The DNA for the CDR3 is TGCGCCAGCAGCTGGGGGGTCTCCTACAATGAGCAGTTCTTC.

The rearrangement joins TRBV28 to TRBJ2-7, with 13 bases fitting TRBD2. This CDR3 has 16 amino acids. CDR1 MDHEN and CDR2 SYDVKM come from the germline V gene. J gave up 3 bases and V 5 bases, and 7 bases lay outside the gene matches. CDR3 nucleotide sequence: TGTGCCAGCAGTCGGACTAGCGGGGGCCCCTACTACGAGCAGTACTTC. It specifies CASSRTSGGPYYEQYF.

The chain is built from TRBV5-4 and TRBJ2-7, with a weak D call TRBD2 (5 bases). V gave up 7 bases and J gave up 3 bases, with 14 bases separating them. The CDR3 spans 13 residues. Germline V gene lookup returns CDR1 SGHNT and CDR2 YYREEE (reference sequence). The DNA of the CDR3 is TGTGCCAGCTCACCAGGAGGATTCTACGAGCAGTACTTC. This encodes CASSPGGFYEQYF.

The chain combines TRBV5-8 with TRBJ1-3; D unresolved. This CDR3 is 15 amino acids long. V shed 9 bases and J shed 0 bases, with 16 bases lying between them. Germline V lookup: CDR1 SGHTS, CDR2 YDEGEE. CDR3 loop: CAISWWGVSGNTIYF. CDR3 in DNA: TGTGCCATTTCCTGGTGGGGAGTCTCTGGAAACACCATATATTTT.

This clone was recorded only once. This chain joins TRBV6-1 and TRBJ2-7, with D possibly TRBD1 on 6 matching bases. This CDR3 is built from 16 residues. The ends were cut back, 1 base at V and 3 bases at J, with 16 bases in the middle. CDR1 and CDR2 (germline): MNHNS, SASEGT. CDR3 protein: CASSEVGSRGYYEQYF. CDR3 DNA: TGTGCCAGCAGTGAAGTAGGATCCAGGGGCTACTACGAGCAGTACTTC.

This chain uses TRBV6-5 with TRBJ2-2; maybe TRBD1 (8 bases). The CDR3 contains 15 residues. Trimming removed 10 bases from V and 5 bases from J, with 20 bases in between. Germline CDR1 reads MNHEY; CDR2 reads SVGAGI. The CDR3: CAISRNRGGTGELFF. The CDR3 bases are TGTGCCATATCCCGGAACAGGGGGGGAACCGGGGAGCTGTTTTTT.

The chain has TRBV18 and TRBJ1-3; no definite D call. The CDR3 contains 15 residues. The germline V gene encodes CDR1 KGHSH and CDR2 LQKENI. Trimming removed 3 bases at V and 2 bases at J, with 11 bases between. CDR3 in DNA: TGTGCCAGCTCACCGGAGGTTTTGGCTGGAAACACCATATATTTT. Amino acids: CASSPEVLAGNTIYF.

This clone was counted once. The CDR3 here is CASRSDTEAFF. The CDR3 DNA follows: TGTGCCAGCAGGTCAGACACTGAAGCTTTCTTT. The chain links TRBV14 to TRBJ1-1, with unresolved D. Germline CDR1 is SGHDN and CDR2 is FVKESK. The V gene lost 6 bases and the J gene lost 3 bases, with 5 bases spanning the gap. There are 11 residues in the CDR3.

The CDR3 nucleotides read TGTGCCATCAGTGAGTCTGCAGGTCTGGGTGAAGCTTTCTTT. Translation: CAISESAGLGEAFF. The gene calls are TRBV10-3 and TRBJ1-1; no reliable D call. CDR1 and CDR2 from the germline V gene are ENHRY and SYGVKD. Trimming removed 0 bases from V and 7 bases from J, with 12 bases in between. This CDR3 region has 14 residues.

Only one count was recorded for this clone. The genes are TRBV6-2 or TRBV6-3 and TRBJ1-2, with D possibly being TRBD1 (5 bases). The length of the CDR3 is 13 residues. The V and J ends lost 3 bases and 5 bases respectively, with 10 bases between them. In germline, CDR1 is MNHEY, CDR2 SVGEGT. This CDR3 is CASSYYRGYGYTF. Here the CDR3 DNA reads TGTGCCAGCAGTTATTATCGGGGGTATGGCTACACCTTC.

The chain recombines TRBV2 with TRBJ1-5, with D tentatively TRBD1 (6 bases). This CDR3 has 14 amino acids. The V end was cut by 6 bases, the J end by 1 base, with 10 bases between. From germline, CDR1 is SNHLY and CDR2 FYNNEI. The DNA for the CDR3 is TGTGCCAGCAGGGGGGCAGGGAGCAATCAGCCCCAGCATTTT. Protein sequence: CASRGAGSNQPQHF.

This clone was observed a single time. This chain links TRBV12-3 or TRBV12-4 with TRBJ1-1; D is unresolved. The CDR3 length is 13 residues. V gave up 0 bases and J gave up 5 bases, with 7 bases separating them. The CDR3 loop is CASSLAARTEAFF. The CDR3 DNA follows: TGTGCCAGCAGTTTAGCAGCGAGGACTGAAGCTTTCTTT.

The V call is TRBV7-3, the J call TRBJ1-5; 7 bases fit TRBD1. The CDR3 length is 15 residues. Trimming removed 0 bases from V and 2 bases from J; junction bases left unmatched: 1. In germline, CDR1 is SGHTA, CDR2 FQGTGA. The CDR3 is CASSLTGGGNQPQHF. CDR3 DNA: TGTGCCAGCAGCTTAACAGGGGGCGGCAATCAGCCCCAGCATTTT.

The rearrangement uses TRBV5-1 and TRBJ2-7; 7 positions agree with TRBD1. V trimming: 5 bases; J trimming: 0 bases; junction bases outside the gene matches: 8. The CDR3 has 15 residues. The germline CDR1 and CDR2 sequences are SGHRS and YFSETQ. The CDR3 loop reads CASRPSGTASYEQYF. The CDR3 DNA reads as TGCGCCAGCAGACCCTCCGGGACAGCCTCCTACGAGCAGTACTTC.

The rearrangement uses TRBV2 and TRBJ1-5, with 8 positions matching TRBD1. V was clipped by 6 bases and J by 5 bases; unmatched bases: 6. The CDR3 runs to 14 residues. Germline loops: CDR1 SNHLY, CDR2 FYNNEI. The CDR3 here is CASSDQGADQPQHF. In DNA, the CDR3 is TGTGCCAGCAGCGACCAGGGGGCCGATCAGCCCCAGCATTTT.

Only one count was recorded for this clone. The chain has TRBV12-3 or TRBV12-4 and TRBJ1-2, with D hard to call. Between the trimmed V and J ends, which lost 7 bases and 0 bases, there was a span of 6 bases. This CDR3 spans 12 amino acids. The CDR3 here is CASTESNYGYTF. The CDR3 nucleotides read TGTGCCAGCACGGAGTCTAACTATGGCTACACCTTC.

This CDR3 reads CASSLGQWREQYF. CDR3 nucleotides: TGCGCCAGCAGCTTGGGACAGTGGCGCGAGCAGTACTTC. The J gene is TRBJ2-7, the V gene TRBV5-1; tentatively, D is TRBD1 (5 bases). The CDR3 has 13 residues. V dropped 0 bases and J dropped 6 bases, with 10 bases sitting between them. Per the germline V gene, CDR1 is SGHRS and CDR2 is YFSETQ.

The chain recombines TRBV6-1 with TRBJ2-7; TRBD2 agrees at 7 bases. The CDR3 consists of 14 residues. With 3 bases clipped from V and 4 bases from J, the junction kept 6 bases outside the gene matches. Germline CDR1 and CDR2: MNHNS and SASEGT. The CDR3 sequence is CASSELGEGYEQYF. In DNA, the CDR3 is TGTGCCAGCAGTGAGCTAGGGGAGGGGTACGAGCAGTACTTC.